Each of the 20 T cell receptor beta chains below was sequenced from the same sample in a study of T cells after yellow fever vaccination. In TCRdb, the 5' RACE reads were re-called with MiXCR into one record per CDR3 protein. The table lists around 350,000 distinct CDR3 sequences, 6.2% of them singletons. Sequenced here: PBMCs, sampled 5 days after the yellow fever booster vaccination. The receptors derive from a man aged 25 to 40 who received the YFV17D yellow fever vaccine.

About this clonotype itself: This may arise from a read error, as a much more abundant clone is one base away. No conserved phenylalanine or tryptophan is present at the end of the CDR3, so a read error is the likely explanation. Because the CDR3's place on the DNA is in doubt, the DNA is left out and the CDR3 is given as listed by TCRdb. The chain combines TRBV7-2 with TRBJ2-5; the DNA was not compared with TRBD2, the D call given in the table. The CDR3 is made up of 13 amino acids, end residues included. Germline CDR1 SGHTA, CDR2 FQGNSA. The CDR3: CASSLGAVGVNWV.

This clonotype was observed a handful of times. V is TRBV4-3 and J is TRBJ2-1; 10 nucleotides agree with TRBD2. The CDR3 has 19 amino acids. J lost 2 bases, V lost 0 bases, and 10 bases had no gene match. In germline, CDR1 is LGHNA, CDR2 YSLEER. The CDR3 sequence: CASSQEGGQGLATYNEQFF. The DNA for the CDR3 is TGCGCCAGCAGCCAAGAGGGGGGCCAGGGACTAGCGACCTACAATGAGCAGTTCTTC.

This clonotype was counted a few times. The V and J genes are TRBV7-3 and TRBJ2-1; weak D call: TRBD1 (5 bases). Trimming took off 2 bases at V and 5 bases at J, with 10 bases between the two ends. The CDR3 spans 14 residues. Germline values: CDR1 SGHTA, CDR2 FQGTGA. The CDR3 loop is CASSLWEGDNEQFF. In nucleotides, the CDR3 is TGTGCCAGCAGCTTATGGGAAGGGGACAATGAGCAGTTCTTC.

This rearrangement joins TRBV30 to TRBJ2-5, with a weak D call TRBD2 (7 bases). V gave up 4 bases and J gave up 5 bases, with 17 bases separating them. This CDR3 spans 14 amino acids. Germline V gene lookup returns CDR1 GTSNPN and CDR2 SVGIG (reference sequence). The CDR3: CAWTEEAGAETQYF. The DNA for the CDR3 is TGTGCCTGGACCGAGGAGGCGGGGGCGGAGACCCAGTACTTC.

V and J are TRBV9 and TRBJ2-2; unclear D gene. This CDR3 has 14 residues. Germline V lookup: CDR1 SGDLS, CDR2 YYNGEE. Between the trimmed V and J ends, which lost 0 bases and 5 bases, there was a span of 8 bases. Here the CDR3 DNA reads TGTGCCAGCAGCGTAGTAGAAAGGACCGGGGAGCTGTTTTTT. Its protein product is CASSVVERTGELFF.

The chain couples TRBV18 to TRBJ2-2; 10 bases map to TRBD2. The V gene's germline CDR1 is KGHSH and CDR2 LQKENI. With V trimmed by 4 bases and J by 6 bases, 8 bases remained unmatched. The CDR3 covers 16 residues. CDR3 DNA sequence: TGTGCCAGCTCACTTCGGAGCGGGAGGGAATCCGGGGAGCTGTTTTTT. Translation gives CASSLRSGRESGELFF.

The chain carries TRBV20-1 and TRBJ2-7, with D possibly matching TRBD1 (6 bases). This CDR3 contains 16 residues. Trimming shortened V by 0 bases and J by 2 bases, and 17 bases separated the two germline ends. Germline CDR1 and CDR2: DFQATT and SNEGSKA (reference sequence). The CDR3 is CSARDKEQGHTYEQYF. The CDR3 nucleotides read TGCAGTGCTAGAGATAAAGAACAGGGCCACACCTACGAGCAGTACTTC.

The rearrangement links TRBV29-1 to TRBJ1-4; no clear D gene. The ends were cut back, 2 bases at V and 8 bases at J, with 9 bases in the middle. The CDR3 is 12 residues long. Germline V gives CDR1 SQVTM, CDR2 ANQGSEA. The DNA for the CDR3 is TGCAGCGTTGAACCCGATGGAGAAAAACTGTTTTTT. Translating it yields CSVEPDGEKLFF.

On this clonotype itself: A read error is possible here, since a much larger clone lies one base away. The chain is built from TRBV4-2 and TRBJ2-3; possibly TRBD2 for D (5 bases). Per the germline V gene, CDR1 is LGHNA and CDR2 is YNFKEQ. The CDR3 totals 14 residues. The CDR3 DNA follows: TGTGCCAACAGCCAAGTTAGCGGCACAGATACGCAGTATTTT. Its protein product is CANSQVSGTDTQYF.

This clonotype was detected ten times or more. The chain carries TRBV12-3 or TRBV12-4 and TRBJ2-5, with 7 nucleotides matching TRBD1. With V trimmed by 5 bases and J by 4 bases, 7 bases remained unmatched. This CDR3 is built from 14 residues. The CDR3 nucleotides read TGTGCCAGCAGTCCCGACAGGGTTGGAGAGACCCAGTACTTC. Amino acids: CASSPDRVGETQYF.

The genes are TRBV20-1 and TRBJ2-2; 12 nucleotides align to TRBD2. Germline trimming cut 2 bases from V and 4 bases from J; bases unmatched to any gene: 2. CDR1 and CDR2 from the germline V gene are DFQATT and SNEGSKA (reference sequence). The CDR3 runs to 15 residues. CDR3 protein: CSARLTSGSTGELFF. Here the CDR3 DNA reads TGCAGTGCTAGACTGACTAGCGGGAGCACCGGGGAGCTGTTTTTT.

The CDR3 loop reads CASSPSGASGTITGELFF. As DNA, the CDR3 is TGTGCCAGCAGCCCGAGTGGGGCTAGCGGGACGATCACCGGGGAGCTGTTTTTT. The chain links TRBV7-3 to TRBJ2-2; 9 positions agree with TRBD2. Germline CDR1 SGHTA, CDR2 FQGTGA. This CDR3 has 18 residues. V trimming: 5 bases; J trimming: 4 bases; junction bases outside the gene matches: 14.

This clonotype showed up many times. The V call is TRBV7-2, the J call TRBJ1-6; TRBD1 aligns across 8 bases. Germline lookup yields CDR1 SGHTA and CDR2 FQGNSA. Unmatched junction bases numbered 3, after V lost 4 bases and J lost 7 bases. This CDR3 is 14 amino acids long. The CDR3 protein is CASSSRQGNSPLHF. The CDR3 nucleotides read TGTGCCAGCAGCTCGCGACAGGGGAATTCACCCCTCCACTTT.

V is TRBV20-1 and J is TRBJ2-3; D is undetermined. This CDR3 is 12 amino acids long. Germline V CDR1 and CDR2: DFQATT, SNEGSKA (reference sequence). Deletions cut 2 bases from V and 6 bases from J, with 9 bases between. As DNA, the CDR3 is TGCAGTGCTAGACCTTTGGGGGATACGCAGTATTTT. It codes for CSARPLGDTQYF.

V gene TRBV4-3 combines with J gene TRBJ2-2; D is ambiguous. Per the germline V gene, CDR1 is LGHNA and CDR2 is YSLEER. The CDR3 is made up of 15 amino acids. Trimming took off 0 bases at V and 4 bases at J, with 9 bases between the two ends. The CDR3 DNA follows: TGCGCCAGCAGCCAAGATTCAATCCCCACCGGGGAGCTGTTTTTT. It specifies CASSQDSIPTGELFF.

Many counts were recorded for this clonotype. The gene calls are TRBV4-3 and TRBJ2-4, with D hard to call. Trimming shortened V by 0 bases and J by 0 bases, and 12 bases separated the two germline ends. CDR1 LGHNA and CDR2 YSLEER come from the germline V gene. The CDR3 consists of 17 residues. The CDR3 region has the DNA TGCGCCAGCAGCCAAGATTGGCAGGCCGTAGCCAAAAACATTCAGTACTTC. This sequence encodes CASSQDWQAVAKNIQYF.

V usage is TRBV19 and J usage is TRBJ2-7, with 8 bases fitting TRBD1. The CDR3 length is 16 residues. Germline trimming cut 9 bases from V and 2 bases from J; bases unmatched to any gene: 15. Germline-derived CDR1 and CDR2 are LNHDA and SQIVND (reference sequence). This CDR3 reads CASTPQGAKPTYEQYF. The CDR3 region has the DNA TGTGCCAGCACACCGCAGGGGGCGAAACCAACCTACGAGCAGTACTTC.

This clonotype was picked up a small number of times. CDR3 DNA: TGCAGTGCTAGTCTTAGGTCCTACGAGCAGTACTTC. It translates to CSASLRSYEQYF. This chain joins TRBV20-1 and TRBJ2-7; D unresolved. The V gene's germline CDR1 is DFQATT and CDR2 SNEGSKA (reference sequence). The V end was cut by 3 bases, the J end by 1 base, with 7 bases between. There are 12 residues in the CDR3.

This clonotype was counted only a few times. The gene calls are TRBV12-3 or TRBV12-4 and TRBJ1-6, with D possibly TRBD1 on 5 matching bases. CDR3 length: 15 amino acids. V was pared by 7 bases and J by 3 bases, with 13 bases between. Written as DNA, the CDR3 is TGTGCCAGCACTACGGGGGTTGGCTATAATTCACCCCTCCACTTT. This encodes CASTTGVGYNSPLHF.

This clonotype has a handful of counts. V gene TRBV5-6 combines with J gene TRBJ2-2; no reliable D call. The CDR3 runs 16 residues. The V and J ends lost 0 bases and 5 bases respectively, with 14 bases between them. The germline V gene has CDR1 SGHDT and CDR2 YYEEEE. The CDR3 DNA reads TGTGCCAGCAGCTTGGGCCCAGCGAGAGGAACCGGGGAGCTGTTTTTT. The encoded protein is CASSLGPARGTGELFF.